These 32 T cell receptor beta chains came from one sample sequenced in a study of regulatory T cells in long-lasting Graves disease. The authors built TCR beta libraries using iRepertoire HTBI primers and Arm-PCR of CDR3 regions. TCRdb re-derived calls from the multiplex PCR reads in MiXCR, one entry per CDR3 protein. The sample records around 400,000 distinct CDR3 sequences, around 20% being singletons. Time point meaning: persistent/refractory GD, antithyroid drugs over 5 years with positive TRAb. Following extraction of RNA from PBMCs, that RNA was used to make the TCR library. This sample comprised peripheral blood mononuclear cells (PBMCs), obtained when the disease was refractory, from a patient treated with antithyroid drugs. The source of these receptors is a female donor with Graves disease.

The chain joins TRBV9 to TRBJ1-3, with 7 bases identical to TRBD1. CDR3 length: 15 amino acids. Unmatched junction bases numbered 11, after V lost 4 bases and J lost 7 bases. Germline CDR1 reads SGDLS; CDR2 reads YYNGEE. CDR3 coding DNA: TGTGCCAGCAGCCCCGGAGGGGGACAGTCGAACACCATATATTTT. Its protein product is CASSPGGGQSNTIYF.

At least ten counts were recorded for this clonotype. This rearrangement joins TRBV7-9 to TRBJ1-1; D uncertain. Trimming left V 1 base short and J 2 bases short, with 11 bases between. The CDR3 sequence is 15 residues long. Per germline, CDR1 SEHNR and CDR2 FQNEAQ (reference sequence). The CDR3 is CASSLGVDLNTEAFF. The CDR3, as DNA: TGTGCCAGCAGCTTAGGGGTCGATTTAAACACTGAAGCTTTCTTT.

This clonotype was seen a few times. This chain joins TRBV30 and TRBJ1-6; possible D gene TRBD1, 6 bases. The CDR3 length is 14 residues. V lost 1 base and J lost 13, with 17 bases in between. The germline CDR1 and CDR2 sequences are GTSNPN and SVGIG (reference sequence). CDR3 loop: CAWSEEGEYWPLHF. For the CDR3, the DNA is TGTGCCTGGAGTGAAGAGGGGGAATACTGGCCCCTCCACTTT.

The chain employs TRBV12-3 or TRBV12-4 and TRBJ2-1, with TRBD2 identical over 10 bases. Losses at the gene ends were 6 bases for V and 6 bases for J; bases not matched to a gene: 11. The length of the CDR3 is 16 residues. CDR3: CASSQEASGRANEQFF. In nucleotides, the CDR3 is TGTGCCAGCAGCCAAGAGGCAAGCGGGAGGGCCAATGAGCAGTTCTTC.

This clonotype was counted many times. The chain links TRBV3-1 to TRBJ1-1; TRBD1 is a possible D gene (6 bases). Trimming cost V 1 base and J 2 bases, with 17 bases left between them. Looked up from germline, CDR1 is LGHDT and CDR2 is YNNKEL (reference sequence). This CDR3 spans 17 amino acids. The CDR3 sequence is CASSQVRGQGQNTEAFF. The CDR3 DNA is TGTGCCAGCAGCCAAGTGAGAGGGCAGGGGCAAAACACTGAAGCTTTCTTT.

This clonotype came up a few times. The V and J genes are TRBV7-2 and TRBJ1-6; no reliable D call. The CDR3 sequence is 15 residues long. Germline V gene sequence: CDR1 SGHTA, CDR2 FQGNSA. Trimming pared 0 bases from V and 8 bases from J, leaving 11 bases between. CDR3 amino acids: CASSLAAGVDSPLHF. DNA for the CDR3: TGTGCCAGCAGCTTAGCCGCAGGCGTGGATTCACCCCTCCACTTT.

J is TRBJ1-5 and V is TRBV20-1, with D tentatively TRBD1 (5 bases). V lost 0 bases and J 5 bases, leaving 14 bases between the germline ends. Germline-derived CDR1 and CDR2 are DFQATT and SNEGSKA (reference sequence). The CDR3 is made up of 15 amino acids. The CDR3 nucleotides are TGCAGTGCTAGAGATAGCGGGGCCCTTCATCAGCCCCAGCATTTT. It translates to CSARDSGALHQPQHF.

The chain joins TRBV7-3 to TRBJ2-1, with D possibly being TRBD2 (6 bases). Trimming shortened V by 4 bases and J by 4 bases, and 8 bases separated the two germline ends. This CDR3 spans 13 amino acids. The germline gives CDR1 SGHTA, CDR2 FQGTGA. CDR3 coding DNA: TGTGCCAGCAGCTCCGGGGGATACAATGAGCAGTTCTTC. Protein: CASSSGGYNEQFF.

This clonotype appeared many times. The chain carries TRBV15 and TRBJ2-2; D possibly corresponds to TRBD2 (5 bases). Germline V gene lookup returns CDR1 LNHNV and CDR2 YYDKDF (reference sequence). The V end lost 3 bases, the J end lost 2 bases, and 7 bases lay between the germline ends. This CDR3 region has 14 residues. In DNA form, the CDR3 reads TGTGCCACCAGCAGGAGGGAAAACACCGGGGAGCTGTTTTTT. This codes for CATSRRENTGELFF.

In DNA form, the CDR3 reads TGTGCCACCAAAGGCGGAGGGGGTACAGATACGCAGTATTTT. It encodes CATKGGGGTDTQYF. This chain joins TRBV11-2 and TRBJ2-3; D is perhaps TRBD1 or TRBD2 (6 bases each). The CDR3 runs 14 residues. V lost 10 bases to trimming and J lost 3 bases, with 17 bases between them. Germline CDR1 SGHAT, CDR2 FQNNGV.

At least ten counts were recorded for this clonotype. V is TRBV11-2 and J is TRBJ2-7, with D tentatively TRBD1 (7 bases). The CDR3 totals 14 residues. V dropped 1 base and J dropped 5 bases, with 12 bases sitting between them. The V gene's germline CDR1 is SGHAT and CDR2 FQNNGV. The CDR3 DNA reads as TGTGCCAGCAGCTTAGCAGGGGGGAACAACGAGCAGTACTTC. Translating it yields CASSLAGGNNEQYF.

This clonotype occurred many times. The chain links TRBV7-2 to TRBJ2-7; no clear D gene. The CDR3 length is 16 residues. Germline assignment: CDR1 SGHTA and CDR2 FQGNSA. V lost 5 bases and J 3 bases, leaving 20 bases between the germline ends. The CDR3 is CASSRTLDSGRYEQYF. Here the CDR3 DNA reads TGTGCCAGCAGCCGGACGCTGGATTCCGGGCGCTACGAGCAGTACTTC. The entire variable domain, with the rest obtained from reference TRBV7-2 and TRBJ2-7, is as follows: GAGVSQSPSNKVTEKGKDVELRCDPISGHTALYWYRQSLGQGLEFLIYFQGNSAPDKSGLPSDRFSAERTGGSVSTLTIQRTQQEDSAVYLCASSRTLDSGRYEQYFGPGTRLTVT.

A few counts support this clonotype. This chain connects TRBV20-1 to TRBJ1-1, with a weak D call TRBD1 (5 bases). The CDR3 has 14 amino acids. V was shortened by 6 bases and J by 0 bases, with 14 bases between the two germline ends. The V gene's germline CDR1 is DFQATT and CDR2 SNEGSKA (reference sequence). This CDR3 is CSASGGTVNTEAFF. CDR3 sequence (DNA): TGCAGTGCCAGCGGCGGGACGGTGAACACTGAAGCTTTCTTT.

The chain has TRBV28 and TRBJ2-1, with D hard to call. Trimming shortened V by 8 bases and J by 10 bases, and 18 bases separated the two germline ends. Germline loops: CDR1 MDHEN, CDR2 SYDVKM. The CDR3 has 13 residues. Here the CDR3 DNA reads TGTGCCAGCCTGACCTCATTTAGTATAGAGCAGTTCTTC. Its protein is CASLTSFSIEQFF.

This clonotype was observed a few times. The rearrangement links TRBV5-1 to TRBJ1-1; 8 bases map to TRBD1. This CDR3 is built from 16 residues. V lost 4 bases to trimming and J lost 6 bases; unmatched junction nucleotides: 14. Germline V gene sequence: CDR1 SGHRS, CDR2 YFSETQ. The CDR3 sequence is CASSLLRTGGMAEAFF. DNA for the CDR3: TGCGCCAGCAGCCTGTTAAGAACAGGGGGAATGGCTGAAGCTTTCTTT.

This clonotype came up many times. The chain joins TRBV19 to TRBJ1-1, with D uncertain. Germline lookup yields CDR1 LNHDA and CDR2 SQIVND (reference sequence). The CDR3 contains 15 residues. V lost 6 bases and J lost 1, with 15 bases in between. CDR3 residues: CASRNDGVSNTEAFF. The CDR3, as DNA: TGTGCCAGTAGGAATGACGGGGTTTCGAACACTGAAGCTTTCTTT.

This clonotype was seen at least ten times. The rearrangement joins TRBV6-1 to TRBJ2-7, with 10 bases identical to TRBD2. From germline, CDR1 is MNHNS and CDR2 SASEGT. V lost 5 bases to trimming and J lost 4 bases; unmatched junction nucleotides: 17. CDR3 length: 18 amino acids. The CDR3 protein is CASSRFSGRALSPYEQYF. DNA for the CDR3: TGTGCCAGCAGTCGGTTCAGCGGGAGGGCCCTCTCTCCTTACGAGCAGTACTTC.

This clonotype appeared many times. The rearrangement joins TRBV15 to TRBJ2-7; tentatively, D is TRBD1 (5 bases). The CDR3 extends over 15 amino acids. CDR1 is LNHNV, CDR2 YYDKDF, per germline (reference sequence). Trimming stripped 0 bases from V and 3 bases from J, with 12 bases between. The CDR3 nucleotides are TGTGCCACCAGCAGAGATTCAGGGTCTCACTACGAGCAGTACTTC. It specifies CATSRDSGSHYEQYF.

This clonotype was seen ten or more times. The chain has TRBV27 and TRBJ2-2; a possible D gene is TRBD1 (6 bases). The CDR3 is 13 amino acids. Germline CDR1 reads MNHEY; CDR2 reads SMNVEV (reference sequence). Trimming removed 5 bases at V and 7 bases at J, with 11 bases between. CDR3 loop: CASSRGWSGELFF. The CDR3 DNA sequence: TGTGCCAGCAGTAGGGGGTGGAGCGGGGAGCTGTTTTTT.

Concerning this clonotype itself: A much more abundant neighbour one base away suggests this may be a read error. The chain is built from TRBV29-1 and TRBJ2-7, with D hard to call. CDR1 SQVTM and CDR2 ANQGSEA come from the germline V gene. V lost 3 bases to trimming and J lost 1 base, with 4 bases between them. The CDR3 sequence is 11 residues long. This CDR3 is CSVEQSYEQYF. Here the CDR3 DNA reads TGCAGCGTTGAGCAGTCCTACGAGCAGTACTTC.

This clonotype was detected many times. The V and J genes are TRBV5-6 and TRBJ2-7; D not resolved. Germline V gene data show CDR1 as SGHDT and CDR2 as YYEEEE. The CDR3 length is 14 residues. V lost 3 bases, J lost 3 bases, and 13 bases lay in between. CDR3 bases: TGTGCCAGCAGCTCACAGTGGACGGTCTACGAGCAGTACTTC. The encoded protein is CASSSQWTVYEQYF.

This clonotype appeared many times. The chain carries TRBV10-2 and TRBJ1-6; 7 bases are a match to TRBD1. The CDR3 is 19 residues long. The germline V gene has CDR1 WSHSY and CDR2 SAAADI. The J segment lost 8 bases and the V segment lost 8 bases, leaving 24 bases of the junction unmatched. CDR3 loop: CASDGGTESVEGGYSPLHF. The CDR3 DNA is TGCGCCAGCGATGGGGGGACAGAGAGCGTAGAGGGGGGGTATTCACCCCTCCACTTT.

The table lists this clonotype with many counts. The chain uses TRBV27 and TRBJ1-1, with D maybe TRBD1 (5 bases). Trimming removed 0 bases from V and 8 bases from J, with 13 bases in between. Germline V CDR1 and CDR2: MNHEY, SMNVEV (reference sequence). CDR3 length equals 14 residues. CDR3 amino acids: CASSLSFRGEEAFF. In DNA form, the CDR3 reads TGTGCCAGCAGTTTATCGTTCCGAGGGGAGGAAGCTTTCTTT.

This clonotype was observed at least ten times. The V call is TRBV18, the J call TRBJ2-5; possible D gene TRBD2, 6 bases. In germline, CDR1 is KGHSH, CDR2 LQKENI. V dropped 3 bases and J dropped 3 bases, with 14 bases sitting between them. The length of the CDR3 is 15 residues. The CDR3 sequence: CASSPLARGEETQYF. The DNA of the CDR3 is TGTGCCAGCTCACCCCTGGCCCGCGGGGAAGAGACCCAGTACTTC.

The CDR3 DNA reads as TGTGCCAGCAGCTTGTATGGGACCGGGACTAGCGGGATAGAGACCCAGTACTTC. Amino acid sequence: CASSLYGTGTSGIETQYF. The V call is TRBV5-5, the J call TRBJ2-5, with TRBD2 identical over 13 bases. The CDR3 sequence is 18 residues long. Losses at the gene ends were 1 base for V and 4 bases for J; bases not matched to a gene: 10. Per the germline V gene, CDR1 is SGHKS and CDR2 is YYEKEE (reference sequence).

This clonotype was seen at least ten times. The V and J genes are TRBV20-1 and TRBJ2-7; D not resolved. The CDR3 contains 11 residues. Trimming shortened V by 3 bases and J by 3 bases, and 6 bases separated the two germline ends. From germline, CDR1 is DFQATT and CDR2 SNEGSKA (reference sequence). The DNA of the CDR3 is TGCAGTGCTAGTAAGGGCTACGAGCAGTACTTC. It codes for CSASKGYEQYF.

This clonotype was detected only a few times. V is TRBV6-2 or TRBV6-3 and J is TRBJ2-7; D possibly corresponds to TRBD2 (5 bases). V lost 5 bases to trimming and J lost 0 bases, with 14 bases between them. The CDR3 spans 15 residues. CDR1 is MNHEY and CDR2 is SVGEGT in the germline V gene. CDR3 bases: TGTGCCAGCAGTCCTCGGACGGGGAGCTCCTACGAGCAGTACTTC. This codes for CASSPRTGSSYEQYF.

This clonotype has a count of ten or more. The chain employs TRBV7-9 and TRBJ2-5; D not resolved. V lost 2 bases, J lost 1 base, and 8 bases lay in between. CDR3 length: 14 residues. Germline V gene data show CDR1 as SEHNR and CDR2 as FQNEAQ (reference sequence). The CDR3 protein is CASSLRTIQETQYF. CDR3 sequence (DNA): TGTGCCAGCAGCTTAAGAACCATCCAAGAGACCCAGTACTTC.

J is TRBJ2-7 and V is TRBV19, with D perhaps matching TRBD1 or TRBD2 (5 bases each). V shed 9 bases and J shed 2 bases, with 17 bases lying between them. The CDR3 loop spans 14 amino acids. The germline CDR1 and CDR2 sequences are LNHDA and SQIVND (reference sequence). The CDR3 region has the DNA TGTGCCAGCTCCGGGGCAGTCGGGCCCTACGAGCAGTACTTC. Its protein is CASSGAVGPYEQYF.

The CDR3 here is CASRPGQSYNEQFF. Here the CDR3 DNA reads TGTGCCAGCAGACCGGGACAGAGCTACAATGAGCAGTTCTTC. The chain recombines TRBV25-1 with TRBJ2-1, with 7 bases that match TRBD1. Germline CDR1 MGHDK, CDR2 SYGVNS. This CDR3 region has 14 residues. Unmatched junction bases numbered 5, after V lost 6 bases and J lost 3 bases.

This rearrangement joins TRBV14 to TRBJ1-4; the match to TRBD1 covers 9 bases. In germline, CDR1 is SGHDN, CDR2 FVKESK. The CDR3 length is 15 residues. The V segment lost 4 bases and the J segment 10 bases; nucleotides outside the gene matches: 10. The CDR3 nucleotides are TGTGCCAGCAGCCCGTTCCGGGACAGGGACGGAAAACTGTTTTTT. Translation: CASSPFRDRDGKLFF.

V gene TRBV28 combines with J gene TRBJ2-1; TRBD2 aligns across 11 bases. V lost 5 bases to trimming and J lost 7 bases; unmatched junction nucleotides: 10. Looked up from germline, CDR1 is MDHEN and CDR2 is SYDVKM. The CDR3 consists of 16 residues. The CDR3: CASSHRLAGRGNEQFF. CDR3 bases: TGTGCCAGCAGTCATCGACTAGCGGGGCGGGGGAATGAGCAGTTCTTC.